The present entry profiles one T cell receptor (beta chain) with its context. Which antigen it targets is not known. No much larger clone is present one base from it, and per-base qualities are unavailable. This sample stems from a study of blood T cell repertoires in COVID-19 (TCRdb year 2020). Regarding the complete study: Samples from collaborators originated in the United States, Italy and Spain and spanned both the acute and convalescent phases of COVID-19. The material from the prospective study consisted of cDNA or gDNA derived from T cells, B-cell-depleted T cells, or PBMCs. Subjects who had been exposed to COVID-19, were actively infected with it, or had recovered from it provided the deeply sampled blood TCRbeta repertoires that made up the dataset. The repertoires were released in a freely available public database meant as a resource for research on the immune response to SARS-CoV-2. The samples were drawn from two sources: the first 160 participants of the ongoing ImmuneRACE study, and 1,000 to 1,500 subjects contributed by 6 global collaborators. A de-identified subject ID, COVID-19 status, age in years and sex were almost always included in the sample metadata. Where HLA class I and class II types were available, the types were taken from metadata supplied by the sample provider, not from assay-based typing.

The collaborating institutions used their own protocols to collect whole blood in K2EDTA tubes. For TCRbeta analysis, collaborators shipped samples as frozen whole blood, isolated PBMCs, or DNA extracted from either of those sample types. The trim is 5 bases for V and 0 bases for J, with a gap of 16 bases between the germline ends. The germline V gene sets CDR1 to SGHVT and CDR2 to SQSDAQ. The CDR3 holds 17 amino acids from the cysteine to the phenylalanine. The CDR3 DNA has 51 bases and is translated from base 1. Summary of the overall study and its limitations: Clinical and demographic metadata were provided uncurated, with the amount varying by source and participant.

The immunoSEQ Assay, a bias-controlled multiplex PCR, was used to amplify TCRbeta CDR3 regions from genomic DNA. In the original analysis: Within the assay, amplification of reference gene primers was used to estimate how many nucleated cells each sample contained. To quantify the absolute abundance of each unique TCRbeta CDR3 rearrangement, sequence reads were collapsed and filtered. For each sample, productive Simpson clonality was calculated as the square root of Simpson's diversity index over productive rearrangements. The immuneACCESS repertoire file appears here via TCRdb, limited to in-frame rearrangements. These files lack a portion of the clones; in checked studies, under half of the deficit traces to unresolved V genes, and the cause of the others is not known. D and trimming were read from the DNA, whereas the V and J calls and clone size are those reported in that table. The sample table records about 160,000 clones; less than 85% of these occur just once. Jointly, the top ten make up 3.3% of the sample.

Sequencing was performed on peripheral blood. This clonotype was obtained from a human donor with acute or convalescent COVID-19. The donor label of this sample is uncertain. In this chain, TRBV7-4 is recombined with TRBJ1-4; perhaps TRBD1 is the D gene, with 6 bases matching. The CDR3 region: CASSVRPGTTTNEKLFF. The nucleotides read TGTGCCAGCAGCGTAAGGCCCGGGACAACAACTAATGAAAAACTGTTTTTT.